The rows below give T cell receptor beta chains drawn from one sample of a study of regulatory T cells in long-lasting Graves disease. TCRdb re-called the multiplex PCR reads with MiXCR, one entry per CDR3 protein. The data show over 350,000 distinct CDR3 sequences, with about 20% seen just once and less than 25% held by the top ten. Sequences were derived from peripheral blood mononuclear cells (PBMCs), sampled when the disease was refractory, from a patient treated with antithyroid drugs. The receptors originated from a female donor with Graves disease. Both conserved end residues are part of each CDR3. Each record gives: V gene, clone size, J gene, D gene, CDR3 protein, CDR3 DNA. D genes are given only for firm matches. Size values are once, few and many counts, or a class for expanded clones, and some rows have none.

TRBV6-2/TRBV6-3	many	TRBJ1-2	-	CASSYAGTNYGYTF	TGTGCCAGCAGTTACGCCGGGACTAACTATGGCTACACCTTC
TRBV12-3/TRBV12-4	-	TRBJ2-3	TRBD2	CASTARGGADTQYF	TGTGCCAGCACCGCCCGGGGGGGCGCAGATACGCAGTATTTT
TRBV7-9	-	TRBJ2-3	-	CASSSEGPPDTQYF	TGTGCCAGCAGCTCAGAGGGTCCCCCGGATACGCAGTATTTT
TRBV7-9	once	TRBJ2-5	-	CASSSPGPWEETQYF	TGTGCCAGCAGCTCACCGGGACCATGGGAAGAGACCCAGTACTTC
TRBV12-3/TRBV12-4	many	TRBJ1-1	-	CASSLNYYTNTEAFF	TGTGCCAGCAGTCTTAATTACTACACTAACACTGAAGCTTTCTTT
TRBV7-2	many	TRBJ2-7	-	CASSFWGGARGQTYEQYF	TGTGCCAGCAGCTTTTGGGGTGGCGCGCGGGGACAGACCTACGAGCAGTACTTC
TRBV29-1	few	TRBJ1-4	TRBD1	CSMRDRGEKLFF	TGCAGCATGCGGGACAGGGGTGAAAAACTGTTTTTT
TRBV10-1	-	TRBJ2-2	-	CASSRGPGELFF	TGCGCCAGCAGTAGGGGTCCCGGGGAGCTGTTTTTT
TRBV29-1	few	TRBJ2-7	TRBD1	CSVEDPDRGGNEQYF	TGCAGCGTTGAAGATCCGGACAGGGGGGGAAACGAGCAGTACTTC
TRBV29-1	few	TRBJ2-2	-	CSAVLGATPTGELFF	TGCAGCGCTGTTTTGGGGGCCACACCCACCGGGGAGCTGTTTTTT
TRBV6-1	-	TRBJ2-3	-	CASRTPNGDTQYF	TGTGCCAGCCGCACTCCTAATGGGGATACGCAGTATTTT
TRBV12-3/TRBV12-4	many	TRBJ1-2	-	CASSFSEPYGYTF	TGTGCCAGCAGTTTCTCAGAACCATATGGCTACACCTTC
TRBV10-3	-	TRBJ1-1	-	CAISEPSGSMNTEAFF	TGTGCCATCAGTGAGCCAAGTGGATCCATGAACACTGAAGCTTTCTTT
TRBV28	many	TRBJ1-6	TRBD1	CASRPGGSHSPLHF	TGTGCCAGCAGGCCAGGGGGCTCTCATTCACCCCTCCACTTT
TRBV12-5	-	TRBJ2-1	-	CASGIPSYNEQFF	TGTGCTAGTGGTATTCCATCCTACAATGAGCAGTTCTTC
TRBV27	-	TRBJ1-5	TRBD1	CASSPGTGVLLGQPQHF	TGTGCCAGCAGTCCCGGGACAGGGGTTTTATTAGGTCAGCCCCAGCATTTT
TRBV12-3/TRBV12-4	few	TRBJ1-5	-	CASSPSWGGVAFNQPQHF	TGTGCCAGCAGTCCCTCATGGGGGGGGGTTGCCTTCAATCAGCCCCAGCATTTT